A single sample gave rise to the 7 T cell receptor beta chains below, sequenced in a study of T cell repertoires in MIS-A myocarditis. Repertoires were generated with immunoSEQ multiplex PCR, while TCRdb's copy carries only in-frame clones and drops some. This sample has about 5,900 clones, with roughly 74% found just once. The sequenced sample was interventricular septum heart tissue obtained at autopsy. These receptors came from a man aged 18 to 30 with fulminant myocarditis from multisystem inflammatory syndrome in adults (MIS-A) after COVID-19.

This clone was detected once. The chain combines TRBV27 with TRBJ2-3; 11 positions agree with TRBD2. CDR1 is MNHEY and CDR2 is SMNVEV in the germline V gene (reference sequence). Losses at the gene ends were 4 bases for V and 8 bases for J; bases not matched to a gene: 8. The CDR3 extends over 15 amino acids. The CDR3: CASSSAATSGSTQYF. The CDR3 DNA reads as TGTGCCAGCAGTTCGGCGGCCACTAGCGGGAGTACGCAGTATTTT.

This clone appeared a single time. The genes are TRBV11-2 and TRBJ1-2; D is unclear. Trimming pared 1 base from V and 2 bases from J, leaving 14 bases between. Germline V CDR1 and CDR2: SGHAT, FQNNGV. This CDR3 is built from 16 residues. DNA of the CDR3: TGTGCCAGCAGCTTAGTTAACGAGGCCTCAAACTATGGCTACACCTTC. Amino acid sequence: CASSLVNEASNYGYTF.

This chain links TRBV10-2 with TRBJ2-7; D is uncertain. This CDR3 has 12 amino acids. V shed 3 bases and J shed 4 bases, with 7 bases lying between them. Germline V gene data show CDR1 as WSHSY and CDR2 as SAAADI. The CDR3 coding sequence is TGCGCCAGCAGTGACTTAGGTTACGAGCAGTACTTC. Translated: CASSDLGYEQYF.

CDR3 protein: CASSSAPGLTNEKLFF. For the CDR3, the DNA is TGCGCCAGCAGCTCGGCCCCAGGGTTGACTAATGAAAAACTGTTTTTT. This chain connects TRBV5-1 to TRBJ1-4, with D perhaps matching TRBD1 (5 bases). The germline V and J ends were trimmed by 3 bases and 2 bases, with 14 bases remaining between them. This CDR3 contains 16 residues. Germline V gene data show CDR1 as SGHRS and CDR2 as YFSETQ.

The chain employs TRBV5-6 and TRBJ2-3; D possibly corresponds to TRBD1 (5 bases). Trimming removed 4 bases from V and 5 bases from J, with 11 bases in between. The CDR3 has 13 amino acids. Germline V gene sequence: CDR1 SGHDT, CDR2 YYEEEE. The DNA of the CDR3 is TGTGCCAGCAGCCCTGACAGTTTAGATACGCAGTATTTT. Protein sequence: CASSPDSLDTQYF. The complete variable domain, with remaining parts taken from reference TRBV5-6 and TRBJ2-3, reads DAGVTQSPTHLIKTRGQQVTLRCSPKSGHDTVSWYQQALGQGPQFIFQYYEEEERQRGNFPDRFSGHQFPNYSSELNVNALLLGDSALYLCASSPDSLDTQYFGPGTRLTVL.

This clone came up once. The gene calls are TRBV11-2 and TRBJ2-1; D is unresolved. Germline-derived CDR1 and CDR2 are SGHAT and FQNNGV. V lost 2 bases, J lost 0 bases, and 11 bases lay in between. CDR3 size: 16 residues. The chain's CDR3 is CASSLRGDSSYNEQFF. The CDR3 nucleotides are TGTGCCAGCAGCTTACGTGGCGATAGCTCCTACAATGAGCAGTTCTTC.

The chain carries TRBV19 and TRBJ2-1; 9 nucleotides match TRBD1. This CDR3 is built from 16 residues. Germline V CDR1 and CDR2: LNHDA, SQIVND (reference sequence). The trim removed 5 bases at V and 7 bases at J, leaving 12 bases unmatched. CDR3 sequence (DNA): TGTGCCAGTAGTCCCCCGGGACAGGGAAGGAGGAATGAGCAGTTCTTC. Protein sequence: CASSPPGQGRRNEQFF.